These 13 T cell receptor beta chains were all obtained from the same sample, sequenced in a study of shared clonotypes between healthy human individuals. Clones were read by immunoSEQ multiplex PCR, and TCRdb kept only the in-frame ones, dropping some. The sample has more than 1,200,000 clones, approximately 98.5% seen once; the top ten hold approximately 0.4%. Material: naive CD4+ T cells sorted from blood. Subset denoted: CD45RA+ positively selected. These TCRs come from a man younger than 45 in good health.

As DNA, the CDR3 is TGCGCCAGCAGCTTGGAGGGGTCAGGGCAGTTCTTC. It yields the protein CASSLEGSGQFF. The chain links TRBV5-1 to TRBJ2-1; D might be TRBD1 (5 bases). Germline V gene data show CDR1 as SGHRS and CDR2 as YFSETQ. This CDR3 comprises 12 residues. V lost 0 bases, J lost 12 bases, and 10 bases lay in between.

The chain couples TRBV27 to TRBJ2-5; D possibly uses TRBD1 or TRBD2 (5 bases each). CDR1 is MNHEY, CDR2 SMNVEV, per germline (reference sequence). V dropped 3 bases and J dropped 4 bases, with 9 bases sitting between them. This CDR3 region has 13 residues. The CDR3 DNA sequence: TGTGCCAGCAGTTTCGGGGCGAGAGAGACCCAGTACTTC. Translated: CASSFGARETQYF.

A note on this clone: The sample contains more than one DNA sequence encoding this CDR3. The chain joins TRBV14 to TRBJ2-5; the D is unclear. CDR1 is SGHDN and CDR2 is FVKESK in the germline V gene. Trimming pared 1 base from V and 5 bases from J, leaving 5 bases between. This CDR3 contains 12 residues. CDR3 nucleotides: TGTGCCAGCAGCCAAGTACGGGAGACCCAGTACTTC. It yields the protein CASSQVRETQYF.

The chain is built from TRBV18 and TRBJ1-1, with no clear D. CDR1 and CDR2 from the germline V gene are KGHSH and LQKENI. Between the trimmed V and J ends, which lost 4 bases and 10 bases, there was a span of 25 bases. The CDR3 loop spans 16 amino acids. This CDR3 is CASSLRVASIFPGAFF. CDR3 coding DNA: TGTGCCAGCTCACTTAGGGTCGCGTCCATCTTTCCTGGAGCTTTCTTT.

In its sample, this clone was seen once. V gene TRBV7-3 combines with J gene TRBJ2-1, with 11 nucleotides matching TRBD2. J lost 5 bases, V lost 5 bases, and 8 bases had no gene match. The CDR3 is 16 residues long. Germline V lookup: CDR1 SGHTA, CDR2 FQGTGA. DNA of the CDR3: TGTGCCAGCAGCCCACCCGGGACTAGCGGAAACAATGAGCAGTTCTTC. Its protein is CASSPPGTSGNNEQFF.

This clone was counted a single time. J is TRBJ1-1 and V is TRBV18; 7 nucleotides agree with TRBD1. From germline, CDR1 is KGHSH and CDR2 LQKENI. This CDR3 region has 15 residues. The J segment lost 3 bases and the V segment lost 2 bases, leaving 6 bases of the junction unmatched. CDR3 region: CASSPTRQGDTEAFF. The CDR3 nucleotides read TGTGCCAGCTCACCAACCAGACAGGGCGACACTGAAGCTTTCTTT. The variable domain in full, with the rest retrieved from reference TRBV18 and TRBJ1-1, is NAGVMQNPRHLVRRRGQEARLRCSPMKGHSHVYWYRQLPEEGLKFMVYLQKENIIDESGMPKERFSAEFPKEGPSILRIQQVVRGDSAAYFCASSPTRQGDTEAFFGQGTRLTVV.

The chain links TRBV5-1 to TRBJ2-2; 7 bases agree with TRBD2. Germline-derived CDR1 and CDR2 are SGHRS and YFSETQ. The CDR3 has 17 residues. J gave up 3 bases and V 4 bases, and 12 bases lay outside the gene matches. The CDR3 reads CASSPSRPGGDTGELFF. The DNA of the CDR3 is TGCGCCAGCAGCCCCTCCCGCCCGGGAGGTGACACCGGGGAGCTGTTTTTT.

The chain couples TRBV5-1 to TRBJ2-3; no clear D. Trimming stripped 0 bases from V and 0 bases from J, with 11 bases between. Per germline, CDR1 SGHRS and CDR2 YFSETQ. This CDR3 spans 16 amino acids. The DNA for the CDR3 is TGCGCCAGCAGCTTGGGCCTAGTTTCTAGCACAGATACGCAGTATTTT. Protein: CASSLGLVSSTDTQYF.

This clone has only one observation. CDR3 region: CASSLAGVAYNEQFF. In DNA form, the CDR3 reads TGTGCCAGCAGCTTGGCAGGGGTAGCCTACAATGAGCAGTTCTTC. The chain combines TRBV5-4 with TRBJ2-1; weak D call: TRBD1 (6 bases). The CDR3 consists of 15 residues. Germline values: CDR1 SGHNT, CDR2 YYREEE (reference sequence). Trimming removed 0 bases from V and 2 bases from J, with 9 bases in between. The full variable domain, rest sourced from reference TRBV5-4 and TRBJ2-1, is ETGVTQSPTHLIKTRGQQVTLRCSSQSGHNTVSWYQQALGQGPQFIFQYYREEENGRGNFPPRFSGLQFPNYSSELNVNALELDDSALYLCASSLAGVAYNEQFFGPGTRLTVL.

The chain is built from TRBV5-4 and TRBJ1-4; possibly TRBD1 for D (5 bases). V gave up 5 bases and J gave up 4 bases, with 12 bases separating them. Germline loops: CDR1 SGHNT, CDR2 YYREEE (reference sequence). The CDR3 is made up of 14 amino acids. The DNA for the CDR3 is TGTGCCAGCAGTCCGGGACCGATTAATGAAAAACTGTTTTTT. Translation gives CASSPGPINEKLFF.

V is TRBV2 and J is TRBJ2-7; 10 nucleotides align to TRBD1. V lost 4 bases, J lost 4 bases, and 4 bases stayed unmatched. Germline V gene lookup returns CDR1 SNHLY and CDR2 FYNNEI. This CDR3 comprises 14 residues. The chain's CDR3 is CASSGRQGAYEQYF. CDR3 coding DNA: TGTGCCAGCAGTGGGAGACAGGGGGCTTACGAGCAGTACTTC.

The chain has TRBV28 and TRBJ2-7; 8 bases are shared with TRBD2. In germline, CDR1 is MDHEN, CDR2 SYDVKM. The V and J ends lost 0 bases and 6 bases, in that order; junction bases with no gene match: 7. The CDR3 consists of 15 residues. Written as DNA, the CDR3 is TGTGCCAGCAGTTTATGGAGCGGGAGAGGGAGCGAGCAGTACTTC. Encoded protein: CASSLWSGRGSEQYF.

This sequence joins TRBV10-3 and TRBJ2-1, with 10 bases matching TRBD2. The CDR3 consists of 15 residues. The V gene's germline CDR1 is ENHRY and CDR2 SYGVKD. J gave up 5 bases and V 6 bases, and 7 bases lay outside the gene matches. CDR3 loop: CAISPLAGDHNEQFF. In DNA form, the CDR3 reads TGTGCCATCAGCCCCCTAGCGGGGGACCACAATGAGCAGTTCTTC.